This is a list of T cell receptor beta chains from one sample in a study of blood T cells in healthy people across ages. TCRdb independently ran MiXCR on the 5' RACE reads; one entry per CDR3 protein. This table has over 700,000 distinct CDR3 sequences, about 48% appearing once. Sample: blood. These receptors all stem from a man older than 75 in good health. CDR3s include the opening cysteine and the closing phenylalanine or tryptophan. The order of the fields is D gene, clone size, V gene, J gene, CDR3 protein, CDR3 DNA. The D gene is left open where the match is weak. Size is omitted from some rows. Given values are once, few, many or a class for expanded clones.

d_gene: -
abundance: -
v_gene: TRBV24-1
j_gene: TRBJ2-5
CDR3aa: CATSDLGGLEQYF
CDR3nt: TGTGCCACCAGTGATTTGGGTGGGCTGGAGCAGTACTTC

d_gene: -
abundance: -
v_gene: TRBV5-1
j_gene: TRBJ1-2
CDR3aa: CASSLVGRGDSSYGYTF
CDR3nt: TGCGCCAGCAGCTTGGTGGGCAGGGGAGACTCGAGTTATGGCTACACCTTC

d_gene: -
abundance: -
v_gene: TRBV13
j_gene: TRBJ1-4
CDR3aa: CASSFFRGTNEKLFF
CDR3nt: TGTGCCAGCAGCTTTTTCCGGGGAACTAATGAAAAACTGTTTTTT

d_gene: -
abundance: -
v_gene: TRBV7-2
j_gene: TRBJ1-1
CDR3aa: CASSYQTNTEAFF
CDR3nt: TGTGCCAGCAGTTATCAGACGAACACTGAAGCTTTCTTT

d_gene: TRBD2
abundance: -
v_gene: TRBV10-3
j_gene: TRBJ2-1
CDR3aa: CATEGLAGARSYNEQFF
CDR3nt: TGTGCCACCGAGGGACTAGCGGGCGCGAGGTCCTACAATGAGCAGTTCTTC

d_gene: -
abundance: -
v_gene: TRBV18
j_gene: TRBJ1-4
CDR3aa: CASSPRSSAEKLFF
CDR3nt: TGTGCCAGCTCACCCCGGTCGTCTGCTGAAAAACTGTTTTTT

d_gene: TRBD2
abundance: -
v_gene: TRBV6-5
j_gene: TRBJ2-7
CDR3aa: CASQRRGAPYEQYF
CDR3nt: TGTGCCAGCCAACGGCGGGGGGCCCCCTACGAGCAGTACTTC

d_gene: -
abundance: few
v_gene: TRBV7-9
j_gene: TRBJ1-3
CDR3aa: CASSPPPRIGNTIYF
CDR3nt: TGTGCCAGCAGCCCGCCCCCCAGAATTGGAAACACCATATATTTT

d_gene: -
abundance: -
v_gene: TRBV2
j_gene: TRBJ2-7
CDR3aa: CASNRAHSYGQYF
CDR3nt: TGTGCCAGCAACAGGGCACACTCCTACGGGCAGTACTTC

d_gene: -
abundance: -
v_gene: TRBV30
j_gene: TRBJ2-5
CDR3aa: CAWSATEAEQYF
CDR3nt: TGTGCCTGGAGTGCGACCGAGGCTGAGCAGTACTTC

d_gene: -
abundance: few
v_gene: TRBV7-2
j_gene: TRBJ2-3
CDR3aa: CASSNADTQYF
CDR3nt: TGTGCCAGCAGCAATGCAGATACGCAGTATTTT

d_gene: TRBD1
abundance: -
v_gene: TRBV7-2
j_gene: TRBJ2-1
CDR3aa: CASSRGTGSVNEQFF
CDR3nt: TGTGCCAGCAGCCGAGGGACAGGGTCTGTAAATGAGCAGTTCTTC

d_gene: -
abundance: once
v_gene: TRBV18
j_gene: TRBJ2-4
CDR3aa: CASSPNGIAKNIQYF
CDR3nt: TGTGCCAGCTCACCTAACGGGATAGCCAAAAACATTCAGTACTTC

d_gene: -
abundance: -
v_gene: TRBV7-9
j_gene: TRBJ2-5
CDR3aa: CASSLPRIGETQYF
CDR3nt: TGTGCCAGCAGCTTACCCAGGATTGGGGAGACCCAGTACTTC

d_gene: TRBD2
abundance: -
v_gene: TRBV12-3/TRBV12-4
j_gene: TRBJ2-5
CDR3aa: CASSPGTSGRAGETQYF
CDR3nt: TGTGCCAGCAGTCCCGGGACTAGCGGGAGGGCCGGGGAGACCCAGTACTTC

d_gene: TRBD2
abundance: -
v_gene: TRBV7-3
j_gene: TRBJ2-2
CDR3aa: CASSLTGGDTGELFF
CDR3nt: TGTGCCAGCAGCTTAACGGGAGGGGACACCGGGGAGCTGTTTTTT

d_gene: -
abundance: few
v_gene: TRBV7-9
j_gene: TRBJ2-3
CDR3aa: CASRSIELRYAYF
CDR3nt: TGTGCCAGCAGATCAATCGAGCTCAGATACGCGTATTTT

d_gene: TRBD2
abundance: -
v_gene: TRBV24-1
j_gene: TRBJ2-1
CDR3aa: CATSEGLAGQFF
CDR3nt: TGTGCCACCAGTGAAGGACTAGCGGGACAGTTCTTC

d_gene: -
abundance: -
v_gene: TRBV2
j_gene: TRBJ2-7
CDR3aa: CASILGSSGYEQYF
CDR3nt: TGTGCCAGCATCCTCGGGTCTTCTGGTTACGAGCAGTACTTC

d_gene: TRBD2
abundance: few
v_gene: TRBV7-2
j_gene: TRBJ2-1
CDR3aa: CASTRWRGNEQFF
CDR3nt: TGTGCCAGCACCCGGTGGCGGGGGAATGAGCAGTTCTTC

d_gene: -
abundance: -
v_gene: TRBV29-1
j_gene: TRBJ2-3
CDR3aa: CSVDASVGVTQYF
CDR3nt: TGCAGCGTTGATGCGAGCGTGGGGGTTACGCAGTATTTT

d_gene: -
abundance: -
v_gene: TRBV3-1
j_gene: TRBJ2-7
CDR3aa: CASSQDLTPRDEQYF
CDR3nt: TGTGCCAGCAGCCAAGATTTAACTCCTCGGGACGAGCAGTACTTC

d_gene: TRBD1
abundance: -
v_gene: TRBV27
j_gene: TRBJ2-2
CDR3aa: CASSGTGQLNTGELFF
CDR3nt: TGTGCCAGCAGCGGGACAGGGCAACTGAACACCGGGGAGCTGTTTTTT

d_gene: TRBD2
abundance: -
v_gene: TRBV20-1
j_gene: TRBJ2-3
CDR3aa: CSAKASGSQGTQYF
CDR3nt: TGCAGTGCTAAGGCTAGCGGGAGCCAGGGTACGCAGTATTTT

d_gene: TRBD2
abundance: -
v_gene: TRBV19
j_gene: TRBJ2-5
CDR3aa: CASSIEGGLAGGPTYF
CDR3nt: TGTGCCAGTAGTATTGAGGGGGGACTAGCGGGAGGGCCAACGTACTTC

d_gene: TRBD1
abundance: -
v_gene: TRBV29-1
j_gene: TRBJ2-5
CDR3aa: CSAGQGSETQYF
CDR3nt: TGCAGCGCTGGACAGGGATCGGAGACCCAGTACTTC

d_gene: -
abundance: -
v_gene: TRBV20-1
j_gene: TRBJ1-2
CDR3aa: CSARFRQDGYTF
CDR3nt: TGCAGTGCTAGATTTCGACAGGATGGCTACACCTTC

d_gene: -
abundance: once
v_gene: TRBV9
j_gene: TRBJ2-5
CDR3aa: CASSVGIGQPSQETQYF
CDR3nt: TGTGCCAGCAGCGTGGGAATTGGACAGCCGTCCCAAGAGACCCAGTACTTC

d_gene: -
abundance: -
v_gene: TRBV20-1
j_gene: TRBJ1-2
CDR3aa: CSASLRTANYGYTF
CDR3nt: TGCAGTGCCTCCCTCCGGACAGCGAACTATGGCTACACCTTC

d_gene: -
abundance: -
v_gene: TRBV7-3
j_gene: TRBJ2-1
CDR3aa: CASSLTWPSATNEQFF
CDR3nt: TGTGCCAGCAGCTTAACGTGGCCATCAGCGACCAATGAGCAGTTCTTC

d_gene: -
abundance: few
v_gene: TRBV29-1
j_gene: TRBJ2-3
CDR3aa: CSVWGTDTQYF
CDR3nt: TGCAGCGTCTGGGGCACAGATACGCAGTATTTT